This section outlines one T cell receptor beta chain sequence together with its context. Its antigen is currently unknown. These data are taken from a study of graft-versus-host responses after intestinal transplantation. Whole-study context: Following induction with anti-thymocyte globulin, all recipients were given tacrolimus and steroids for approximately 3 years. Study outcomes and limitations: Across patients carrying graft-donor T cell macrochimerism, allografts held high graft-versus-host to host-versus-graft clonal ratios. Recipient marrow contained GvH clones, some of which appeared first in ileum or blood. Early post-transplant HvG declines were associated with peak circulating GvH clone levels.

Per the germline V gene, CDR1 is MNHNY and CDR2 is SVGAGI (reference sequence). The CDR3 length is 15 residues. Trimming removed 5 bases at V and 4 bases at J, with 17 bases between. Repertoires were generated with immunoSEQ multiplex PCR, while TCRdb's copy carries only in-frame clones and drops some. Of about 97,000 clones in the sample, 75% to 95% are singletons; the top ten hold about 16%. Material: PBMCs, obtained 450 to 460 days after intestinal transplant. The sequence derives from a human patient who received an intestinal transplant, so some T cells may come from the graft donor. This rearrangement joins TRBV6-6 to TRBJ1-2; the D gene is possibly TRBD1 (5 bases). CDR3 sequence reads: CASSDHGGDAYGYTF. CDR3 in DNA: TGTGCCAGCAGTGACCACGGGGGGGACGCCTATGGCTACACCTTC.